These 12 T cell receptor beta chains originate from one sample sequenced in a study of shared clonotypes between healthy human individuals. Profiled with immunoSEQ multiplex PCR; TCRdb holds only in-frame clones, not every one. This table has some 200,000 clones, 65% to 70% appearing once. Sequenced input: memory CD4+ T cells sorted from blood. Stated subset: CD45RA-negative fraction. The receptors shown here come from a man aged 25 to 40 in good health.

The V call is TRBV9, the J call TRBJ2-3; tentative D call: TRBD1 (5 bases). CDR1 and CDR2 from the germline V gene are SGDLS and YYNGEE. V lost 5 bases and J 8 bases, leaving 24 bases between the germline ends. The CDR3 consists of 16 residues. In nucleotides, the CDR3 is TGTGCCAGCAGTCAGCTCGACAGAGATTACTTTGGTACGCAGTATTTT. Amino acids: CASSQLDRDYFGTQYF.

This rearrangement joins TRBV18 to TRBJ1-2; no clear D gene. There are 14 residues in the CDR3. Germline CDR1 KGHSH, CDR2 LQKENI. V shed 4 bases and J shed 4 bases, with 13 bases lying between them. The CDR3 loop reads CASSQTSPAYGYTF. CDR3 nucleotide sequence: TGTGCCAGCTCACAGACGTCACCCGCCTATGGCTACACCTTC.

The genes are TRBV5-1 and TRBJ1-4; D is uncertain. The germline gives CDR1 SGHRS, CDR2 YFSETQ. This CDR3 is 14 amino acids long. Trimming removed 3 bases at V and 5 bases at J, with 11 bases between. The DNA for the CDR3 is TGCGCCAGCAGCTCTGGACGGTCAAATGAAAAACTGTTTTTT. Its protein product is CASSSGRSNEKLFF.

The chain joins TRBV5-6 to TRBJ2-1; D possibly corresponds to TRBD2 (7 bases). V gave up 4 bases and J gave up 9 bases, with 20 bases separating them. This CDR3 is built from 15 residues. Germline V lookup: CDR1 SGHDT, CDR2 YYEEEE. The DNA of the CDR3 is TGTGCCAGCAGCCCAGTCGGCGGGGGCGGAGGTGAGCAGTTCTTC. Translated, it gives CASSPVGGGGGEQFF.

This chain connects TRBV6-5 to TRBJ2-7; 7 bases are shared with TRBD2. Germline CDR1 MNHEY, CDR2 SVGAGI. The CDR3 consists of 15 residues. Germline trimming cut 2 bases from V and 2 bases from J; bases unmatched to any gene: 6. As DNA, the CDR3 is TGTGCCAGCAGTTACACTAGCGTACCGACCTACGAGCAGTACTTC. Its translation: CASSYTSVPTYEQYF.

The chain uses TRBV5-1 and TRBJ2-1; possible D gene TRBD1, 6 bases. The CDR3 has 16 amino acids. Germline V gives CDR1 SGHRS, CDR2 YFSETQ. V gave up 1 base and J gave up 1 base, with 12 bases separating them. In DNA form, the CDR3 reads TGCGCCAGCAGCTTGCAGGGGCGTTTGTCCTACAATGAGCAGTTCTTC. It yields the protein CASSLQGRLSYNEQFF.

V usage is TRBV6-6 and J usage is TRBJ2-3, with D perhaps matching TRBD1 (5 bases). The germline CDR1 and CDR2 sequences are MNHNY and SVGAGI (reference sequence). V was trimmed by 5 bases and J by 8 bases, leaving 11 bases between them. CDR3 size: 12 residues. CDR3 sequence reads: CASSPVQGTQYF. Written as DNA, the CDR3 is TGTGCCAGCAGTCCCGTGCAGGGTACGCAGTATTTT.

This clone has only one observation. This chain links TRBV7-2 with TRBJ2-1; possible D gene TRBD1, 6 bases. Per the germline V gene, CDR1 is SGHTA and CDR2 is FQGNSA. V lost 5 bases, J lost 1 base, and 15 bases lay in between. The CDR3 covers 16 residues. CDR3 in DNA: TGTGCCAGCAGCCGTTTAAGGGGGTGGTCCTACAATGAGCAGTTCTTC. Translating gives CASSRLRGWSYNEQFF.

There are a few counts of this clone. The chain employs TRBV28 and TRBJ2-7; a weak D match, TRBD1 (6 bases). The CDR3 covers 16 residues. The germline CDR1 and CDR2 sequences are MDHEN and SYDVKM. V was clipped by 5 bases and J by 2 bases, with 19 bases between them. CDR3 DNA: TGTGCCAGCAGTCCCCGAGGGGGAGTTGGAGCCTACGAGCAGTACTTC. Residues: CASSPRGGVGAYEQYF. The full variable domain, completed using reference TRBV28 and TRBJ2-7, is DVKVTQSSRYLVKRTGEKVFLECVQDMDHENMFWYRQDPGLGLRLIYFSYDVKMKEKGDIPEGYSVSREKKERFSLILESASTNQTSMYLCASSPRGGVGAYEQYFGPGTRLTVT.

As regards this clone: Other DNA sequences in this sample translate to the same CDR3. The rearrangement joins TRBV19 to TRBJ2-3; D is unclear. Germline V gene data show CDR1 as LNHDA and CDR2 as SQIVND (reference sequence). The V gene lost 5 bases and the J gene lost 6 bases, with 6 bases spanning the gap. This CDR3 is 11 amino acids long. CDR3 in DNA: TGTGCCAGTAGTCGCTGGGATACGCAGTATTTT. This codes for CASSRWDTQYF.

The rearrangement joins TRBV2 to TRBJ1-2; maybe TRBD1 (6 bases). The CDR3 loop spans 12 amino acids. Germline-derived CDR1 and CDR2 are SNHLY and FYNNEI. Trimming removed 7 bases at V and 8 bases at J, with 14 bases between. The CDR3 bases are TGTGCCAGCAAGGAACAGGGAAACGGCTACACCTTC. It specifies CASKEQGNGYTF.

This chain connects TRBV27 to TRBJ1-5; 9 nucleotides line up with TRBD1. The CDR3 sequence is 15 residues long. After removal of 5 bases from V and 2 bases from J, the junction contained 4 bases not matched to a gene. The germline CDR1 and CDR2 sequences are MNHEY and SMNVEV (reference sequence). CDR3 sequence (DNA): TGTGCCAGCAGTCCCCGGACAGGGGGCAATCAGCCCCAGCATTTT. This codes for CASSPRTGGNQPQHF.